This T cell receptor beta chain was found in a study of response to subunit inactivated influenza vaccine. TCRdb fed the RT-PCR reads into MiXCR, producing one record per CDR3 protein. The data contain just under 550,000 distinct CDR3 sequences, under 30% of them singletons. Trimming cost V 2 bases and J 5 bases, with 10 bases left between them. Germline CDR1 is LNHNV and CDR2 is YYDKDF (reference sequence). CDR3 length equals 15 residues. This clonotype was seen a few times. These data also formed part of another study, on T cells expressing NK-cell markers. That publication notes: Synthesis of TCR beta cDNA relied on 5'RACE template switching carrying UMIs. The dominant NKG2C+ clonotypes represented about 1.0-7.0% of CD8+ T cells in five to seven donors.

The clonotype comes from a man over 45 who received an inactivated influenza vaccine. Here the sequenced sample was CD4+ T cells sorted from PBMCs, taken about 12 days after vaccination. J is TRBJ1-6 and V is TRBV15, with a weak D call TRBD1 (6 bases). CDR3 nucleotides: TGTGCCACCAGCAGAAGATGGGACAATAATTCACCCCTCCACTTT. This sequence encodes CATSRRWDNNSPLHF.